The 6 T cell receptor beta chains presented below share a single source sample, sequenced in a study of Tregs in tolerant kidney transplant recipients. The assay was immunoSEQ multiplex PCR, and TCRdb's table has in-frame clones only and misses some. The sample includes about 110,000 clones, around 89% seen only once; the top ten take roughly 0.35%. Sequences were derived from CD4+ T cells from blood, sampled before the transplant. These receptors originate from a human donor who received a combined kidney and bone marrow transplant.

The chain is built from TRBV18 and TRBJ1-5; D perhaps matches TRBD1 (6 bases). The CDR3 extends over 15 amino acids. The germline gives CDR1 KGHSH, CDR2 LQKENI. Trimming cost V 2 bases and J 2 bases, with 10 bases left between them. The CDR3 bases are TGTGCCAGCTCACCAGGGGGGGCTGGCAATCAGCCCCAGCATTTT. Translation gives CASSPGGAGNQPQHF. Full variable domain (rest looked up from reference TRBV18 and TRBJ1-5): NAGVMQNPRHLVRRRGQEARLRCSPMKGHSHVYWYRQLPEEGLKFMVYLQKENIIDESGMPKERFSAEFPKEGPSILRIQQVVRGDSAAYFCASSPGGAGNQPQHFGDGTRLSIL.

This chain connects TRBV19 to TRBJ1-4, with D possibly matching TRBD1 (5 bases). Germline V gene lookup returns CDR1 LNHDA and CDR2 SQIVND (reference sequence). V lost 3 bases and J lost 5, with 10 bases in between. The CDR3 is 14 amino acids. DNA for the CDR3: TGTGCCAGTAGTATCAGACAGTCAAATGAAAAACTGTTTTTT. Translation: CASSIRQSNEKLFF.

The chain carries TRBV7-9 and TRBJ1-1; maybe TRBD1 (6 bases). Germline V gives CDR1 SEHNR, CDR2 FQNEAQ (reference sequence). The CDR3 is 14 residues long. V was trimmed by 3 bases and J by 3 bases, leaving 11 bases between them. The CDR3 coding sequence is TGTGCCAGCAGCTTTGGGCAGGGGTACACTGAAGCTTTCTTT. It codes for CASSFGQGYTEAFF.

The chain links TRBV11-2 to TRBJ2-3, with 8 bases matching TRBD2. Losses at the gene ends were 1 base for V and 2 bases for J; bases not matched to a gene: 11. Germline-derived CDR1 and CDR2 are SGHAT and FQNNGV. The CDR3 contains 18 residues. CDR3 sequence (DNA): TGTGCCAGCAGCTTAGGGGCCAGCGGGGGAGCTCCCACAGATACGCAGTATTTT. It specifies CASSLGASGGAPTDTQYF. Full variable domain (rest looked up from reference TRBV11-2 and TRBJ2-3): EAGVAQSPRYKIIEKRQSVAFWCNPISGHATLYWYQQILGQGPKLLIQFQNNGVVDDSQLPKDRFSAERLKGVDSTLKIQPAKLEDSAVYLCASSLGASGGAPTDTQYFGPGTRLTVL.

The rearrangement links TRBV7-7 to TRBJ2-5; 10 bases match TRBD2. The germline V gene encodes CDR1 SSHAT and CDR2 FNYEAQ (reference sequence). The CDR3 runs to 15 residues. V trimming: 5 bases; J trimming: 5 bases; junction bases outside the gene matches: 8. The CDR3 nucleotides are TGTGCCAGCAGCCCCCGGGGAGCGGGGGGGGAGACCCAGTACTTC. Its protein product is CASSPRGAGGETQYF.

V is TRBV19 and J is TRBJ2-7, with 10 bases that match TRBD1. Germline V gene sequence: CDR1 LNHDA, CDR2 SQIVND (reference sequence). Unmatched junction bases numbered 8, after V lost 3 bases and J lost 3 bases. The CDR3 is made up of 16 amino acids. DNA for the CDR3: TGTGCCAGTAGTATGGATCCCGGGACAGGGGTCTACGAGCAGTACTTC. Protein product: CASSMDPGTGVYEQYF.